A single T cell receptor (beta chain) is shown here with its context. This record comes from a study of blood T cell repertoires in COVID-19. On the study more broadly: Whether acute or convalescent, the COVID-19 samples came from the United States, Italy and Spain. T cells, B-cell-depleted T cells, or PBMCs provided the cDNA or gDNA that served as material.

Seattle researchers signed up patients amid active infection and tracked them longitudinally. Germline-derived CDR1 and CDR2 are MNHEY and SVGEGT. The CDR3 is made up of 15 amino acids. Trimming cost V 0 bases and J 3 bases; bases outside gene matches: 1. Per the original data handling: Estimates of nucleated cell counts were drawn from the amplification of reference gene primers. The repertoire was sequenced with immunoSEQ multiplex PCR; TCRdb's copy has only in-frame clones and lacks some. The V and J calls and clone size are taken from that table; D and trimming were inferred from the DNA. Here the sample spans a few hundred thousand clones, about 90% being singletons.

Sequenced sample: peripheral blood. The clonotype originates from a woman aged 25 to 45 with COVID-19, enrolled during active disease. The chain links TRBV6-2 or TRBV6-3 to TRBJ2-1; 8 bases fit TRBD2. Written as DNA, the CDR3 is TGTGCCAGCAGTTACTCTCGGGGGGGCTACAATGAGCAGTTCTTC. Translating gives CASSYSRGGYNEQFF.